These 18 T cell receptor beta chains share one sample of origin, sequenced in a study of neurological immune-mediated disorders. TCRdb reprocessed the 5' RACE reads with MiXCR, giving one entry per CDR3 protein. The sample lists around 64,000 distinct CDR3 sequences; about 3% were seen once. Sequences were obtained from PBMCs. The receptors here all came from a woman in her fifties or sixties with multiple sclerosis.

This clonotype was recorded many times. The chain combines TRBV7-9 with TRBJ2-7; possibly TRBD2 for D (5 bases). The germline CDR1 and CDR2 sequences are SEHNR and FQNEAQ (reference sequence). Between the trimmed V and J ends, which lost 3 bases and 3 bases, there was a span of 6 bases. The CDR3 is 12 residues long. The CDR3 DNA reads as TGTGCCAGCAGCTTCGGACTCTACGAGCAGTACTTC. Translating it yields CASSFGLYEQYF. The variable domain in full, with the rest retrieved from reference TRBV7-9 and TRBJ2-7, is DTGVSQNPRHKITKRGQNVTFRCDPISEHNRLYWYRQTLGQGPEFLTYFQNEAQLEKSRLLSDRFSAERPKGSFSTLEIQRTEQGDSAMYLCASSFGLYEQYFGPGTRLTVT.

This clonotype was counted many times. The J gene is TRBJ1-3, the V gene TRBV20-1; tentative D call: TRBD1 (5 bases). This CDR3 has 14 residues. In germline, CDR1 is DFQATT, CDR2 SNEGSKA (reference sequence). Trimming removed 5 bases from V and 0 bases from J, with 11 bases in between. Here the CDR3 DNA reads TGCAGTGCTCTAAGAGGGGCCTCTGGAAACACCATATATTTT. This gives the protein CSALRGASGNTIYF.

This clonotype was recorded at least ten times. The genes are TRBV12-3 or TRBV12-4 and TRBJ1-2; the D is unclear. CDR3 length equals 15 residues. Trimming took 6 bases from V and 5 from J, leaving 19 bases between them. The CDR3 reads CASRKHFTPDYGYTF. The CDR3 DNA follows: TGTGCCAGCAGAAAACACTTTACACCCGATTATGGCTACACCTTC.

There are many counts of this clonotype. The CDR3 nucleotides read TGCGCCAGCAGCTCCATTGCGGGGGGTTATGGCTACACCTTC. This sequence encodes CASSSIAGGYGYTF. This chain connects TRBV5-1 to TRBJ1-2; D perhaps matches TRBD1 (5 bases). CDR3 length: 14 residues. Germline V lookup: CDR1 SGHRS, CDR2 YFSETQ. Trimming pared 3 bases from V and 5 bases from J, leaving 14 bases between.

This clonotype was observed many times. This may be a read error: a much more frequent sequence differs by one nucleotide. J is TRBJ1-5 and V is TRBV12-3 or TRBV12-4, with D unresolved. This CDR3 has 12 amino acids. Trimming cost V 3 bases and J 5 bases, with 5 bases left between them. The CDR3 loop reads CASSFGYQPQHF. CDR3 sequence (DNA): TGTGCCAGCAGTTTTGGGTATCAGCCCCAGCATTTT.

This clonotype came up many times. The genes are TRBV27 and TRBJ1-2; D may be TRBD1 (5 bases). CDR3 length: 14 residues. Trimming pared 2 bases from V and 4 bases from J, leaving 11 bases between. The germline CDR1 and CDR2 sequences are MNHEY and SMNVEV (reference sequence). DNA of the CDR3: TGTGCCAGCAGTTTACTGGGGGGTCCCTATGGCTACACCTTC. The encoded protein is CASSLLGGPYGYTF.

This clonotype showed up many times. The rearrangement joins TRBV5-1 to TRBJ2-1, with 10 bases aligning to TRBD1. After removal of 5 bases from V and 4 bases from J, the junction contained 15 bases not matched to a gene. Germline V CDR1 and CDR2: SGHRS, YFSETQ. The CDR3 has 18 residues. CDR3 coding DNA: TGCGCCAGCAGTTCCCCCCCCTGGGACAGGGGACCTTACAATGAGCAGTTCTTC. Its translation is CASSSPPWDRGPYNEQFF.

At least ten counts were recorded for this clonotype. CDR3 amino acids: CSAGSENQETQYF. Here the CDR3 DNA reads TGCAGTGCGGGTAGCGAAAACCAAGAGACCCAGTACTTC. This chain links TRBV20-1 with TRBJ2-5, with TRBD2 as a possible D gene (5 bases). The V end was cut by 6 bases, the J end by 0 bases, with 11 bases between. CDR3 length: 13 amino acids. Germline CDR1 and CDR2: DFQATT and SNEGSKA (reference sequence).

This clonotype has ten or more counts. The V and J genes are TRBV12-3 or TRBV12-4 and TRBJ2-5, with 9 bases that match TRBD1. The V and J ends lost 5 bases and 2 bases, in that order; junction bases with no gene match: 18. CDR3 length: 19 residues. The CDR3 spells CASSPGGGQGFVGQETQYF. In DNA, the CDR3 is TGTGCCAGCAGTCCTGGGGGGGGACAGGGTTTCGTAGGACAAGAGACCCAGTACTTC.

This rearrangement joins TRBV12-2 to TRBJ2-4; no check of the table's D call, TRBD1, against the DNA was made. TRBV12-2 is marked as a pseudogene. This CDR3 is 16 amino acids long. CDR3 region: CASRLAFPGGDDIQYF. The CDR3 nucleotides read TGTGCAAGTCGCTTAGCGTTTCCAGGGGGGGATGACATTCAGTACTTC.

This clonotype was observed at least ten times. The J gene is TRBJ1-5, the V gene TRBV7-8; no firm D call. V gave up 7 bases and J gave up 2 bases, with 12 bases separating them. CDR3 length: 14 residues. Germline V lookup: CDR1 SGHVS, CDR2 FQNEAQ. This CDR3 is CASTLSRGNQPQHF. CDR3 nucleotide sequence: TGTGCCAGCACCCTTTCACGAGGCAATCAGCCCCAGCATTTT.

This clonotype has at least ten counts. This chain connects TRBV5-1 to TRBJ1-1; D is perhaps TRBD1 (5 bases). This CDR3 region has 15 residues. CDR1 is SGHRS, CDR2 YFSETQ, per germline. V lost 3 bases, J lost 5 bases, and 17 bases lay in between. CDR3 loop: CASSSNPQGATEAFF. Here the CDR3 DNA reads TGCGCCAGCAGCTCTAATCCCCAGGGTGCAACTGAAGCTTTCTTT.

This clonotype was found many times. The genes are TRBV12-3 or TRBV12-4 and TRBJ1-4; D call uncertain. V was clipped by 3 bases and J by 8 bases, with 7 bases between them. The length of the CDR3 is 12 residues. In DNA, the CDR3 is TGTGCCAGCAGTTTTACTGGCGAAAAACTGTTTTTT. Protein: CASSFTGEKLFF.

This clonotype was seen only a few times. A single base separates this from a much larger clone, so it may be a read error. The CDR3 nucleotides read TGCGCCAGCAGCGCACAGGGCGTGGGCAATGCGCAGTTCTTC. Translation: CASSAQGVGNAQFF. This chain uses TRBV5-1 with TRBJ2-1; D may be TRBD1 (6 bases). CDR1 is SGHRS and CDR2 is YFSETQ in the germline V gene. CDR3 length equals 14 residues.

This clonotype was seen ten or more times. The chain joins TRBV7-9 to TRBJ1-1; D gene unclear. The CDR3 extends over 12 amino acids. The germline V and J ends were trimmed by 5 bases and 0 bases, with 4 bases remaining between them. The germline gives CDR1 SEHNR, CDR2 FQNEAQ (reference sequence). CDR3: CASSKMNTEAFF. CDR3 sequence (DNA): TGTGCCAGCAGCAAAATGAACACTGAAGCTTTCTTT.

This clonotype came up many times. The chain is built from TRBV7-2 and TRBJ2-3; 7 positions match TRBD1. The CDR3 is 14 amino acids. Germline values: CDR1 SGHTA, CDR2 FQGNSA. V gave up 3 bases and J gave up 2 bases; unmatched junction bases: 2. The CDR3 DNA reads TGTGCCAGCAGCTTCGACAGGGTCACAGATACGCAGTATTTT. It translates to CASSFDRVTDTQYF.

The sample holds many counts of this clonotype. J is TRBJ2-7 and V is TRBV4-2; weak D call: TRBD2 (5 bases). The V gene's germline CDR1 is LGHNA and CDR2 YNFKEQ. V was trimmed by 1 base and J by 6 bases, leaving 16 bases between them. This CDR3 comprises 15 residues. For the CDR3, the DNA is TGTGCCAGCAGCCAAGCTTCACGGGGTATAGGCGAGCAGTACTTC. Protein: CASSQASRGIGEQYF.

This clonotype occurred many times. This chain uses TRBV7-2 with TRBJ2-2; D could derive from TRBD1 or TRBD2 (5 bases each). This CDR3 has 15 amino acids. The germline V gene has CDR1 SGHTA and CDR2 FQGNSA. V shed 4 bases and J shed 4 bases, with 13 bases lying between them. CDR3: CASSSSGQSTGELFF. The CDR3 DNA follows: TGTGCCAGCAGCTCCTCGGGGCAGAGCACCGGGGAGCTGTTTTTT. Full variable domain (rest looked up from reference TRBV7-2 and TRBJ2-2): GAGVSQSPSNKVTEKGKDVELRCDPISGHTALYWYRQSLGQGLEFLIYFQGNSAPDKSGLPSDRFSAERTGGSVSTLTIQRTQQEDSAVYLCASSSSGQSTGELFFGEGSRLTVL.